Listed below are T cell receptor beta chains from one sample, sequenced in a study of T cell changes during pregnancy in multiple sclerosis. Using immunoSEQ multiplex PCR, the repertoire was profiled, and TCRdb retains in-frame clones only, with some absent. The profile shows some 60,000 clones, 80% to 95% of them singletons. Sequences were derived from peripheral blood, sampled in the third trimester of pregnancy. The receptors here all came from a female donor in good health, enrolled as a control in a pregnancy study. The CDR3 runs from the conserved cysteine through the conserved F or W. The D gene is left open where the match is weak. Size values are once, few and many counts, or a class for expanded clones, and some rows have none.

abundance	d_gene	v_gene	j_gene	CDR3nt	CDR3aa
NA	NA	TRBV7-2	TRBJ2-1	TGTGCCAGCAGCTTAGAGAGCTTTTACAATGAGCAGTTCTTC	CASSLESFYNEQFF
once	NA	TRBV7-2	TRBJ1-2	TGTGCCAGCAGACCCGAGGTACAGGGTTCCTATGGCTACACCTTC	CASRPEVQGSYGYTF
NA	NA	TRBV15	TRBJ1-4	TGTGCTATTGGGCCCTCAGTTGCTAATGAAAAACTGTTTTTT	CAIGPSVANEKLFF
NA	TRBD2	TRBV7-8	TRBJ2-7	TGTGCCAGCAGCTTAGTACTAGCGGGGAGAGGGGAGCAGTACTTC	CASSLVLAGRGEQYF
NA	TRBD1	TRBV11-2	TRBJ2-2	TGTGCCGGCAGACGACAGGGTAGGAGGACCGGGGAGCTGTTTTTT	CAGRRQGRRTGELFF
NA	TRBD1	TRBV6-5	TRBJ1-2	TGTGCCAGCAGCAGGACAGGGTTATATGGCTACACCTTC	CASSRTGLYGYTF
NA	NA	TRBV5-1	TRBJ1-1	TGCGCCAGCAGCAACTATGCGGAGGATGAAGCTTTCTTT	CASSNYAEDEAFF
NA	NA	TRBV6-1	TRBJ2-2	TGTGCCAGCAACTGGGGGGGGGCCTACACCGGGGAGCTGTTTTTT	CASNWGGAYTGELFF
NA	TRBD1	TRBV29-1	TRBJ2-7	TGCAGCGTTGGTGGGCCGACAGGGATAAAGTACGAGCAGTACTTC	CSVGGPTGIKYEQYF
NA	NA	TRBV28	TRBJ2-7	TGTGCCAGCAGAGAGTCCTCTGCCTCCTACGAGCAGTACTTC	CASRESSASYEQYF
NA	TRBD2	TRBV5-1	TRBJ2-1	TGCGCCAGCAGCTTGCTTGGGACTAGCGAAAATGAGCAGTTCTTC	CASSLLGTSENEQFF
NA	NA	TRBV10-2	TRBJ2-5	TGCGCCAGCAGTGAGGCAGGGAGGCAAGAGACCCAGTACTTC	CASSEAGRQETQYF
NA	TRBD2	TRBV7-3	TRBJ2-3	TGTGCCAGCAGCTTAGCGGGAGGGCTAGATACGCAGTATTTT	CASSLAGGLDTQYF
NA	NA	TRBV7-2	TRBJ2-3	TGTGCCAGCAGCTTTCAGGGGGGCAGCACAGATACGCAGTATTTT	CASSFQGGSTDTQYF
NA	NA	TRBV7-2	TRBJ2-1	TGTGCCAGCACCCTGACAGAGTACAATGAGCAGTTCTTC	CASTLTEYNEQFF
NA	TRBD1	TRBV19	TRBJ1-2	TGTGCCAGTAGTATAACGGAGGCAGGGGGCACCTATGGCTACACCTTC	CASSITEAGGTYGYTF
NA	NA	TRBV25-1	TRBJ2-7	TGTGCCAGCTCGGGCAGGGGATACGAGCAGTACTTC	CASSGRGYEQYF
NA	TRBD1	TRBV5-1	TRBJ2-7	TGCGCCAGCAGCGAACAATCCCGGACAGGGGACGAGCAGTACTTC	CASSEQSRTGDEQYF
NA	NA	TRBV9	TRBJ2-3	TGTGCCAGCAGCGTAGTACAGGGCGGAGATACGCAGTATTTT	CASSVVQGGDTQYF
NA	TRBD2	TRBV10-3	TRBJ2-2	TGTGCCATCAGTGAACGGCTAGCGGGAGGATTTAACACCGGGGAGCTGTTTTTT	CAISERLAGGFNTGELFF
NA	TRBD1	TRBV6-1	TRBJ1-2	TGTGCCAGCAGTCCCATCAGGGGGCCTGACTATGGCTACACCTTC	CASSPIRGPDYGYTF
once	NA	TRBV7-9	TRBJ1-4	TGTGCCAGCGGCAAGACTATGGGGGAAAAACTGTTTTTT	CASGKTMGEKLFF
NA	TRBD2	TRBV7-2	TRBJ2-7	TGTGCCAGCAGCCCCGGAGGCGGACTAGGCTACGAGCAGTACTTC	CASSPGGGLGYEQYF
NA	NA	TRBV6-1	TRBJ1-4	TGTGCCAGCAAACCCACAGGTTTTAATGAAAAACTGTTTTTT	CASKPTGFNEKLFF
NA	TRBD2	TRBV7-2	TRBJ2-1	TGTGCCAGCAGCTACGGGACTAGCGGGACATATGAGCAGTTCTTC	CASSYGTSGTYEQFF
NA	NA	TRBV9	TRBJ2-5	TGTGCCAGCAGCGTAGTAGGGGCCCAAGAGACCCAGTACTTC	CASSVVGAQETQYF
NA	TRBD2	TRBV19	TRBJ2-7	TGTGCCAGTAGACCCCAGGGCGTAACGGGAGGAAGGCCGCAGTACTTC	CASRPQGVTGGRPQYF
NA	TRBD1	TRBV5-4	TRBJ1-2	TGTGCCAGCAGCCCAGGACAGGGGAACCACTATGGCTACACCTTC	CASSPGQGNHYGYTF
NA	NA	TRBV18	TRBJ2-5	TGTGCCAGCTCTCCAAGGGGTCGAGAGACCCAGTACTTC	CASSPRGRETQYF
NA	NA	TRBV6-1	TRBJ1-5	TGTGCCAGCAGTGAGGGCGAAGGCAATCAGCCCCAGCATTTT	CASSEGEGNQPQHF
NA	TRBD2	TRBV28	TRBJ2-3	TGTGCCAGCAGTTCAAAAATTAGCGGGACCAGGGCAGATACGCAGTATTTT	CASSSKISGTRADTQYF